This record looks at one TCR beta chain sequence and its context. The table came from immunoSEQ multiplex PCR; TCRdb's copy has only in-frame clones and leaves some out. The profile shows hundreds of thousands of clones, 80% to 90% of them singletons. Germline lookup yields CDR1 SGHNT and CDR2 YYREEE (reference sequence). This CDR3 region has 12 residues. Trimming took off 3 bases at V and 9 bases at J, with 10 bases between the two ends. This sample was included in a study of blood T cell repertoires in COVID-19. The origin of this receptor is a woman aged 25-40 years with active or convalescent COVID-19. The sample comprised peripheral blood. The chain carries TRBV5-4 and TRBJ2-1; D unresolved. The CDR3 sequence: CASSSSGGEQFF. DNA for the CDR3: TGTGCCAGCAGCTCATCGGGTGGTGAGCAGTTCTTC.